This paragraph reports one T cell receptor (beta chain). Its antigen is currently unknown. This entry is derived from a study of beta chain features in type 1 diabetes. Background on the study: The samples had 90 million to 130 million sorted cells examined in all.

General observations from the study: VDJ junctions from patients with type 1 diabetes contained fewer insertions and more deletions. cDNA-based sequencing might over-represent cells highly expressing TCR. Shorter TCRB CDR3s, moderately but significantly so, were found in Type 1 diabetes patients in all four CD4+ subsets.

CDR3 length: 16 amino acids. Deletions cut 6 bases from V and 1 base from J, with 18 bases between. CDR1 and CDR2 (germline): SGHTA, FQGNSA. Sequencing targeted expressed TCRB transcripts, as all isolated RNA had been reverse transcribed. The table came from immunoSEQ multiplex PCR; TCRdb's copy has only in-frame clones and leaves some out. Among some 150,000 clones, roughly 48% were seen once, and the ten largest hold around 0.39%. This receptor was identified in a young man in good health. Material for sequencing was Tregs from blood. The rearrangement links TRBV7-2 to TRBJ2-5; tentative D call: TRBD1 (6 bases). The CDR3 DNA sequence: TGTGCCAGCAGGGGTTTGGACAGCAGACTCCAAGAGACCCAGTACTTC. Amino acid sequence: CASRGLDSRLQETQYF.